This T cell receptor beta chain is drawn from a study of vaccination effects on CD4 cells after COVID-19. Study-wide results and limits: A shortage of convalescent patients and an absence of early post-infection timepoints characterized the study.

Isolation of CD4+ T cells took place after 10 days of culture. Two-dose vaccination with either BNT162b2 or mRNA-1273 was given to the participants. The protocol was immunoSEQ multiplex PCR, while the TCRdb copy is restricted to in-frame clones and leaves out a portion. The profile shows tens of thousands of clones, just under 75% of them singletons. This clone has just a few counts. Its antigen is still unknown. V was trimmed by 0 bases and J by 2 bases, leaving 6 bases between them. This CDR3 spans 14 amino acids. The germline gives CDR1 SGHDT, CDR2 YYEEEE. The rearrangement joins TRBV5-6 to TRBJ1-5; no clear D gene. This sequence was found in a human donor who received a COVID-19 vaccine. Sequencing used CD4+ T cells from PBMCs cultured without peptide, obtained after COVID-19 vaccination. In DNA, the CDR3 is TGTGCCAGCAGCTTGGCGGCCCGCAATCAGCCCCAGCATTTT. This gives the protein CASSLAARNQPQHF. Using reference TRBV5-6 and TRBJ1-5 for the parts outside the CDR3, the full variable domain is DAGVTQSPTHLIKTRGQQVTLRCSPKSGHDTVSWYQQALGQGPQFIFQYYEEEERQRGNFPDRFSGHQFPNYSSELNVNALLLGDSALYLCASSLAARNQPQHFGDGTRLSIL.